This T cell receptor beta chain emerged from a study of blood T cell repertoires in COVID-19. At the level of the study: Both acute and convalescent COVID-19 samples were obtained from the United States, Italy and Spain. The analysed material was cDNA or gDNA that came from T cells, B-cell-depleted T cells, or PBMCs.

The CDR3 runs 13 residues. V was pared by 6 bases and J by 2 bases, with 10 bases between. CDR1 is SNHLY and CDR2 is FYNNEI in the germline V gene. This clone has just one count. In the authors' workflow: How many nucleated cells were present was estimated from reference gene primer amplification. Clones were sequenced by immunoSEQ multiplex PCR, and TCRdb holds only the in-frame ones, with some missing. V and J calls and clone size are as listed in that table; D and trimming were resolved from the DNA. Counted here are approximately 190,000 clones, around 86% occurring once; the ten biggest clones make up about 6%.

The V gene is TRBV2, the J gene TRBJ2-5, with a tentative D call TRBD1 (5 bases). Input material: peripheral blood. The sequence came from a middle-aged woman with acute or convalescent COVID-19. This CDR3 is CASRVDRQETQYF. CDR3 bases: TGTGCCAGCAGGGTTGACAGACAAGAGACCCAGTACTTC. Variable domain in full (rest from reference TRBV2 and TRBJ2-5): EPEVTQTPSHQVTQMGQEVILRCVPISNHLYFYWYRQILGQKVEFLVSFYNNEISEKSEIFDDQFSVERPDGSNFTLKIRSTKLEDSAMYFCASRVDRQETQYFGPGTRLLVL.